This T cell receptor beta chain was found in a study of technical replicates of blood from a few donors. The sample holds a few counts of this clone. The germline V gene has CDR1 SNHLY and CDR2 FYNNEI. Between the trimmed V and J ends, which lost 7 bases and 4 bases, there was a span of 10 bases. This CDR3 spans 12 amino acids. The repertoire was sequenced with immunoSEQ multiplex PCR; TCRdb's copy has only in-frame clones and lacks some. This sample yields 9,500 to 15,000 clones, of which around 79% are seen a single time; more than 12% belongs to the top ten. The receptor comes from a human donor in good health. Source material: PBMCs. The rearrangement joins TRBV2 to TRBJ2-5; D may be TRBD2 (6 bases). The CDR3, as DNA: TGTGCCAGCAATCGGAGGGGAGAGACCCAGTACTTC. Its protein is CASNRRGETQYF.